The 5 T cell receptor beta chains reported below all come from one sample, sequenced in a study of blood T cell repertoires in COVID-19. TCRdb's table, derived via immunoSEQ multiplex PCR, lists solely in-frame clones and lacks some. The data contain over 95,000 clones, more than 70% of them singletons. What was sequenced was peripheral blood. The receptor set was obtained from a woman aged 55-69 years with COVID-19, enrolled during active disease.

The chain combines TRBV9 with TRBJ1-1; tentatively, D is TRBD1 (6 bases). Germline lookup yields CDR1 SGDLS and CDR2 YYNGEE. The CDR3 spans 17 residues. Trimming removed 3 bases at V and 0 bases at J, with 18 bases between. The CDR3 reads CASSAPPRGRLNTEAFF. CDR3 nucleotides: TGTGCCAGCAGCGCCCCACCCAGGGGAAGACTGAACACTGAAGCTTTCTTT.

The J gene is TRBJ2-7, the V gene TRBV21-1; the table's D call, TRBD1, was not checked against the DNA. TRBV21-1 counts as a pseudogene. This CDR3 is built from 15 residues. The CDR3 region has the DNA TGTGCCAGCAGCACCCGGGACAGGGCTAACTGGGAGCAGTACTTC. Translating gives CASSTRDRANWEQYF.

CDR3 coding DNA: TGTGCCAGCAGGGCACGGGGCTACAATGAGCAGTTCTTC. Its translation is CASRARGYNEQFF. The chain is built from TRBV11-3 and TRBJ2-1, with TRBD2 as a possible D gene (5 bases). V was trimmed by 6 bases and J by 3 bases, leaving 9 bases between them. The CDR3 is 13 residues long. Germline CDR1 reads SGHNT; CDR2 reads YENEEA.

This clone showed up just once. The CDR3: CASSARDRGPANYGYTF. CDR3 nucleotides: TGTGCCAGCAGCGCCAGGGACAGGGGGCCTGCTAACTATGGCTACACCTTC. This chain connects TRBV7-9 to TRBJ1-2, with 12 bases matching TRBD1. The CDR3 consists of 17 residues. The J segment lost 0 bases and the V segment lost 5 bases, leaving 7 bases of the junction unmatched. Germline loops: CDR1 SEHNR, CDR2 FQNEAQ (reference sequence).

The chain joins TRBV30 to TRBJ1-1; D may be TRBD1 (5 bases). The V gene's germline CDR1 is GTSNPN and CDR2 SVGIG (reference sequence). V dropped 1 base and J dropped 7 bases, with 7 bases sitting between them. The CDR3 has 11 residues. CDR3 sequence reads: CAWSGQYEAFF. CDR3 sequence (DNA): TGTGCCTGGAGTGGACAGTATGAAGCTTTCTTT.